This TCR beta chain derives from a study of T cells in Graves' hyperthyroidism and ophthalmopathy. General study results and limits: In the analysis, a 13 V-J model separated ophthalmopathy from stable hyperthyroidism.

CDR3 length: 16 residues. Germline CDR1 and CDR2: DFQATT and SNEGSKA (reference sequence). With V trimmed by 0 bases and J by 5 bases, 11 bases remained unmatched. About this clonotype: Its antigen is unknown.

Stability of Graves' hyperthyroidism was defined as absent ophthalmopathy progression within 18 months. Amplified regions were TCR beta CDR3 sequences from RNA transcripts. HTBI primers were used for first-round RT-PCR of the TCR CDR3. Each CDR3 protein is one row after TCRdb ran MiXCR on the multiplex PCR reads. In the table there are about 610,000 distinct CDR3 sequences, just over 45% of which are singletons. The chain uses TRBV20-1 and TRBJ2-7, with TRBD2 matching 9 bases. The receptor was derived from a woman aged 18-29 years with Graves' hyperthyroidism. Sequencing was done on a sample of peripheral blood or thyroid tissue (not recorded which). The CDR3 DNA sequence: TGCAGTGCTAGAGATTCGGTGGCGGGAGGGCCCCACGAGCAGTACTTC. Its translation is CSARDSVAGGPHEQYF.